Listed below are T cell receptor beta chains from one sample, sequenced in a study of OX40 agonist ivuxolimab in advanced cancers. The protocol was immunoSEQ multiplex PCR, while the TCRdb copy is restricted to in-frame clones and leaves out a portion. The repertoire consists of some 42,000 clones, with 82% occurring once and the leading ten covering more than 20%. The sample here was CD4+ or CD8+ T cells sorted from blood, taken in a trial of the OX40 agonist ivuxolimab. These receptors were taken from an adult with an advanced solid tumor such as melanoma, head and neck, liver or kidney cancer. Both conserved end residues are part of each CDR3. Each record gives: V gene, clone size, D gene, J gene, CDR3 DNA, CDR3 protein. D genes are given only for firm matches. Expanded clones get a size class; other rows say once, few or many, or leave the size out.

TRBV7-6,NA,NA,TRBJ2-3,TGTGCCAGCAGCTTATTTGGGGGGCCCAACCCGGCGCAGTATTTT,CASSLFGGPNPAQYF
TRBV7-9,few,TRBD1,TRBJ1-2,TGTGCCAGCAGCGGGACAGGGGCCGGGGGCTACACCTTC,CASSGTGAGGYTF
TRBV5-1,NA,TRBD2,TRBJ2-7,TGCGCCAGCAGCTTGGGGGGGACTAGCGGGAGACACGAGCAGTACTTC,CASSLGGTSGRHEQYF
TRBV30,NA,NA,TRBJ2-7,TGTGCCTGGAGTTTTCCCGGGAGCCTAAGCTCCTACGAGCAGTACTTC,CAWSFPGSLSSYEQYF
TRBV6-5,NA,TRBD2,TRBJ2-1,TGTGCCAGCAACCCTAGCGGGGGTCGGAGTGAGCAGTTCTTC,CASNPSGGRSEQFF
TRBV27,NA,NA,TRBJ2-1,TGTGCCAGCAATGTGGTTCCTTCACAGTTCTTC,CASNVVPSQFF
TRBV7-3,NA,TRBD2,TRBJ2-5,TGTGCCAGCAGCCCCAGCCCGGGACTAGCGGGGCCCGGGGGGGTGGAGACCCAGTACTTC,CASSPSPGLAGPGGVETQYF
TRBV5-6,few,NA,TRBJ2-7,TGTGCCAGCAGCTTGCCAGGGCACTCCTACGAGCAGTACTTC,CASSLPGHSYEQYF
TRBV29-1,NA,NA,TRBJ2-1,TGCAGCGTTGAGGTCGGGAGTCCTCGCTACAATGAGCAGTTCTTC,CSVEVGSPRYNEQFF
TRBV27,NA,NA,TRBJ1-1,TGTGCCAGCAGAGTCGGGAGGAACACTGAAGCTTTCTTT,CASRVGRNTEAFF
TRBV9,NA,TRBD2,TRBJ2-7,TGTGCCAGCAGCGTAGGAGGTAGCGGGAGGACCTACGAGCAGTACTTC,CASSVGGSGRTYEQYF
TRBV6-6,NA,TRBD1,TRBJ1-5,TGTGCCAGCAGATACACAGGGGTAGGTCAGCCCCAGCATTTT,CASRYTGVGQPQHF
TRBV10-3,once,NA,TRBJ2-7,TGTGCCATCAGTGATATCTACGAGCAGTACTTC,CAISDIYEQYF
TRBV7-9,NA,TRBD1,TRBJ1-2,TGTGCCAGCAGCTTAATGGTCGGGACAGGGAACTATGGCTACACCTTC,CASSLMVGTGNYGYTF
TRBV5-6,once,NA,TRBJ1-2,TGTGCCAGCAGCCTAGGACAGAACTATGGCTACACCTTC,CASSLGQNYGYTF
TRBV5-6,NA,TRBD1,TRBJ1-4,TGTGCCAGCAGCTACAAACGTTCCGGGACAGGGAATGAAAAACTGTTTTTT,CASSYKRSGTGNEKLFF
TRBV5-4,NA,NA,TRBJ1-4,TGTGCCAGCAGCTTTTGGGCGGGGGAAAAACTGTTTTTT,CASSFWAGEKLFF
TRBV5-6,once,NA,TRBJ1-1,TGTGCCAGCAGCTTCCGGGGTACTGAAGCTTTCTTT,CASSFRGTEAFF
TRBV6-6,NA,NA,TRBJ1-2,TGTGCCAGCAATCTACAGTCTGCTAACTATGGCTACACCTTC,CASNLQSANYGYTF
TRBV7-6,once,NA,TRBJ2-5,TGTGCCAGCTCCGGGGAAGAGACCCAGTACTTC,CASSGEETQYF
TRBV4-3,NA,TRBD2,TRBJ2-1,TGCGCCAGCAGCCAAGAAGGGGGGACTAGCGGGAGTGGTGAGCAGTTCTTC,CASSQEGGTSGSGEQFF
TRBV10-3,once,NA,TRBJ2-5,TGTGCCACTGCAGGGGTGCAAGAGACCCAGTACTTC,CATAGVQETQYF
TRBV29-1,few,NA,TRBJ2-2,TGCAGCGTTGAAGGGGGGCGAAACACCGGGGAGCTGTTTTTT,CSVEGGRNTGELFF
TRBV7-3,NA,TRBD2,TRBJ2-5,TGTGCCAGCAGCATTACTAGCGGACACCAAGAGACCCAGTACTTC,CASSITSGHQETQYF
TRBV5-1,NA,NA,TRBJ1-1,TGCGCCAGCAGCTTGGGAACTGAAGCTTTCTTT,CASSLGTEAFF
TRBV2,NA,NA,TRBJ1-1,TGTGCCAGCAAGGGGTCAGGGGCCGCTGAAGCTTTCTTT,CASKGSGAAEAFF
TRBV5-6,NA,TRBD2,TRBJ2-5,TGTGCCAGCAGTTATAGCGGGGGGCGGGGCCAAGAGACCCAGTACTTC,CASSYSGGRGQETQYF
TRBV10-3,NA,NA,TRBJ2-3,TGTGCCATCAGTGATGGACTGGCTTCAGATACGCAGTATTTT,CAISDGLASDTQYF
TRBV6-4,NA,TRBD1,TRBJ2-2,TGTGCCAGCAGCCCCCGGACAGGGGGACCGACCGGGGAGCTGTTTTTT,CASSPRTGGPTGELFF
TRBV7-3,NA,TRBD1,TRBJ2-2,TGTGCCAGCAGCCCCTGGACAGGGGGAAACACCGGGGAGCTGTTTTTT,CASSPWTGGNTGELFF
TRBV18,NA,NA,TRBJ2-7,TGTGCCAGCTCACCACCGGCGTTGAAAGAATACGAGCAGTACTTC,CASSPPALKEYEQYF
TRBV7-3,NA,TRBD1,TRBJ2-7,TGTGCCAGCAGCATACCGGGACAGGGACGCTACGAGCAGTACTTC,CASSIPGQGRYEQYF
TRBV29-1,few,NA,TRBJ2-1,TGCAGCGTTTATTACAATGAGCAGTTCTTC,CSVYYNEQFF
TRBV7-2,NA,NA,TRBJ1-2,TGTGCCAGCAGCTTAGTTGCGGCTAGCTATGGCTACACCTTC,CASSLVAASYGYTF
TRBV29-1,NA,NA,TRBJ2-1,TGCAGCGCCTACTTTTGGCAGGACCCAAATGAGCAGTTCTTC,CSAYFWQDPNEQFF
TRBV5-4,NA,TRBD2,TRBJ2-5,TGTGCCAGCAACCGAGCGGGGGCTTTGGAGACCCAGTACTTC,CASNRAGALETQYF
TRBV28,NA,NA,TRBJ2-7,TGTGCCAGCACCGGCGGATCCTACGAGCAGTACTTC,CASTGGSYEQYF
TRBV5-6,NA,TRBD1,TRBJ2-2,TGTGCCAGCAGCAGGGGACAGGGGGCGCGCACCGGGGAGCTGTTTTTT,CASSRGQGARTGELFF
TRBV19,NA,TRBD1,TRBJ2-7,TGTGCCAGTAGTCCTGCCGGGACAGGAAACCACTACGAGCAGTACTTC,CASSPAGTGNHYEQYF
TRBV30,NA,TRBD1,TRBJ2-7,TGTGCCTCTTCCATAGGACAGGGCAACTACTACGAGCAGTACTTC,CASSIGQGNYYEQYF